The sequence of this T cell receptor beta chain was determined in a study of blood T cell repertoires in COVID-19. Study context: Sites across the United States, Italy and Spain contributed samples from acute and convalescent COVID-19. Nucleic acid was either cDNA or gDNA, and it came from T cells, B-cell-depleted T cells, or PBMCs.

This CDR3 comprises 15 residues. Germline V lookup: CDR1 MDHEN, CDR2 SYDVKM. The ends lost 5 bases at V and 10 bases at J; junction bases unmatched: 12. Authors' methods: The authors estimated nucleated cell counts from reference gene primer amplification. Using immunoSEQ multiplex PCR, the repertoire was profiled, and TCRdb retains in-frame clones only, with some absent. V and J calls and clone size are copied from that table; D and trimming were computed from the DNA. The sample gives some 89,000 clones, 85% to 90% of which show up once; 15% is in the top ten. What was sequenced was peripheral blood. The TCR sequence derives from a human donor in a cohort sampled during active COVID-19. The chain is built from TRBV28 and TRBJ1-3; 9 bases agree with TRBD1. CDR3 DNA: TGTGCCAGCAGTCTTCGTACGGGACAGGGCTTTACCATATATTTT. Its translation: CASSLRTGQGFTIYF.